These T cell receptor beta chains were read from a single sample in a study of shared clonotypes between healthy human individuals. Using immunoSEQ multiplex PCR, the repertoire was profiled, and TCRdb retains in-frame clones only, with some absent. The sample records some 1 million clones, roughly 80% being singletons. The sample comprised memory CD4+ T cells sorted from blood. These receptors came from a man younger than 35 in good health. Each CDR3 is given with its conserved first and last residue. Fields, in order: V gene, D gene, J gene, clone size, CDR3 DNA, CDR3 protein. A D gene is named only where the DNA matches it firmly. Clone sizes are given selectively: once, few, many, or a class where the clone is expanded.

v_call: TRBV25-1
d_call: -
j_call: TRBJ2-3
clone_size: -
cdr3_nt: TGTGCCAGCTGCAGTGCAGGGGCAGGGGCAGGAAACACAGATACGCAGTATTTT
cdr3_aa: CASCSAGAGAGNTDTQYF

v_call: TRBV4-1
d_call: -
j_call: TRBJ1-6
clone_size: few
cdr3_nt: TGCGCCAGCAGCCAAGAGGCGGGTGCACCCCTCCACTTT
cdr3_aa: CASSQEAGAPLHF

v_call: TRBV21-1
d_call: -
j_call: TRBJ2-1
clone_size: -
cdr3_nt: TGTGCCAGCAGCATAAGGGCGCCCGCGGGAGGAAATGAGCAGTTCTTC
cdr3_aa: CASSIRAPAGGNEQFF

v_call: TRBV7-7
d_call: -
j_call: TRBJ2-2
clone_size: -
cdr3_nt: TGTGCTAGCAGCTTTAGGGTGACCACCGGGGAGCTGTTTTTT
cdr3_aa: CASSFRVTTGELFF

v_call: TRBV15
d_call: TRBD1
j_call: TRBJ2-7
clone_size: -
cdr3_nt: TGTGCCACCAGCAAGGACAGGGGTCCGTACGAGCAGTACTTC
cdr3_aa: CATSKDRGPYEQYF

v_call: TRBV2
d_call: TRBD2
j_call: TRBJ2-5
clone_size: -
cdr3_nt: TGTGCCAGCAGTCGTAGCGGGAGGGCCCCAGAGACCCAGTACTTC
cdr3_aa: CASSRSGRAPETQYF

v_call: TRBV10-1
d_call: TRBD1
j_call: TRBJ2-1
clone_size: -
cdr3_nt: TGCGCCAGCAGCCGGGACAGGAGGCAGTTCTTC
cdr3_aa: CASSRDRRQFF

v_call: TRBV30
d_call: TRBD1
j_call: TRBJ2-7
clone_size: -
cdr3_nt: TGTGCCCGGTCCCGACAGGGGAACTACGAGCAGTACTTC
cdr3_aa: CARSRQGNYEQYF

v_call: TRBV5-1
d_call: -
j_call: TRBJ1-2
clone_size: many
cdr3_nt: TGCGCCAGCAGCCCGGGTTGGGCATCGCCTCAGGGCTACACCTTC
cdr3_aa: CASSPGWASPQGYTF

v_call: TRBV28
d_call: TRBD1
j_call: TRBJ1-4
clone_size: -
cdr3_nt: TGTGCCAGCGGCACAACGACAGGGAGAGGCGAAAAACTGTTTTTT
cdr3_aa: CASGTTTGRGEKLFF

v_call: TRBV29-1
d_call: TRBD1
j_call: TRBJ2-7
clone_size: -
cdr3_nt: TGCAGCGTATCAGGACAGGGGGGGGAGCAGTACTTC
cdr3_aa: CSVSGQGGEQYF

v_call: TRBV10-3
d_call: -
j_call: TRBJ1-1
clone_size: -
cdr3_nt: TGTGCCATCACCGACAGGTCCTTTGATGGTGAAGCTTTCTTT
cdr3_aa: CAITDRSFDGEAFF

v_call: TRBV7-2
d_call: TRBD1
j_call: TRBJ2-4
clone_size: -
cdr3_nt: TGTGCCAGCAGCCACGACAGGGGGGAGGTGTACTTC
cdr3_aa: CASSHDRGEVYF

v_call: TRBV7-9
d_call: -
j_call: TRBJ1-1
clone_size: many
cdr3_nt: TGTGCCAGCAGCTACTCCGTCCTGAACACTGAAGCTTTCTTT
cdr3_aa: CASSYSVLNTEAFF

v_call: TRBV28
d_call: TRBD1
j_call: TRBJ2-2
clone_size: -
cdr3_nt: TGTGCCAGCAGTTTATGGGGCACAGGGGTCGGGGAGCTGTTTTTT
cdr3_aa: CASSLWGTGVGELFF

v_call: TRBV4-2
d_call: -
j_call: TRBJ2-5
clone_size: -
cdr3_nt: TGTGCCAGCAGCCAAGGGCCCTCGAGGGGAAGAAAGACCCAGTACTTC
cdr3_aa: CASSQGPSRGRKTQYF

v_call: TRBV9
d_call: TRBD1
j_call: TRBJ1-1
clone_size: -
cdr3_nt: TGTGCCAGCAGCGGGCCGACAGGGACTGAAGCTTTCTTT
cdr3_aa: CASSGPTGTEAFF

v_call: TRBV11-3
d_call: -
j_call: TRBJ1-1
clone_size: -
cdr3_nt: TGTGCCAGCAGCCCCACTCGGACCAGGGTATTTTTAAACACTGAAGCTTTCTTT
cdr3_aa: CASSPTRTRVFLNTEAFF

v_call: TRBV1
d_call: -
j_call: TRBJ1-4
clone_size: -
cdr3_nt: TGCACCAGCAGCCAGGCCAGGCGGAGGGAAAAACTGTTTTTT
cdr3_aa: CTSSQARRREKLFF

v_call: TRBV7-9
d_call: TRBD1
j_call: TRBJ1-2
clone_size: few
cdr3_nt: TGTGCCAGCAGCGGAGACAGGGTTCGATACACCTTC
cdr3_aa: CASSGDRVRYTF

v_call: TRBV2
d_call: TRBD2
j_call: TRBJ2-7
clone_size: -
cdr3_nt: TGTGCCAGCAGTCGGGAGGGAGGGGACGTAGGCTACGAGCAGTACTTC
cdr3_aa: CASSREGGDVGYEQYF

v_call: TRBV18
d_call: -
j_call: TRBJ2-7
clone_size: -
cdr3_nt: TGTGCCAGCTCACCAATGTCGGGGGGCGGCGAGCAGTACTTC
cdr3_aa: CASSPMSGGGEQYF

v_call: TRBV29-1
d_call: -
j_call: TRBJ2-5
clone_size: -
cdr3_nt: TGCAGCGTTGGGGGGGCCCAGTACTTC
cdr3_aa: CSVGGAQYF

v_call: TRBV12-5
d_call: -
j_call: TRBJ2-6
clone_size: once
cdr3_nt: TGTGCTAGTGGTCTACGTAGGGGGGCGGACGGGGCCAACGTCCTGACTTTC
cdr3_aa: CASGLRRGADGANVLTF

v_call: TRBV6-1
d_call: TRBD1
j_call: TRBJ1-2
clone_size: many
cdr3_nt: TGTGCCAGCAGTGAAGATTTGGGGACAGCGTCGACCTATGGCTACACCTTC
cdr3_aa: CASSEDLGTASTYGYTF

v_call: TRBV30
d_call: -
j_call: TRBJ1-1
clone_size: -
cdr3_nt: TGTGCCTGGATGGGCAGGAACACTGAAGCTTTCTTT
cdr3_aa: CAWMGRNTEAFF

v_call: TRBV5-1
d_call: TRBD2
j_call: TRBJ2-3
clone_size: few
cdr3_nt: TGCGCCAGCAGCCGATCCGGGACTAGTACAGATACGCAGTATTTT
cdr3_aa: CASSRSGTSTDTQYF

v_call: TRBV28
d_call: -
j_call: TRBJ1-2
clone_size: -
cdr3_nt: TGTGCCAGCAGTTTCCCATATGGCTACACCTTC
cdr3_aa: CASSFPYGYTF

v_call: TRBV5-4
d_call: TRBD1
j_call: TRBJ2-1
clone_size: -
cdr3_nt: TGTGCCAGCTTTAGGGACAGGGGCTACAATGAGCAGTTCTTC
cdr3_aa: CASFRDRGYNEQFF

v_call: TRBV5-1
d_call: TRBD2
j_call: TRBJ2-3
clone_size: -
cdr3_nt: TGCGCCAGCTTCGGGACTAGCGGAATAGCGGATACGCAGTATTTT
cdr3_aa: CASFGTSGIADTQYF

v_call: TRBV29-1
d_call: TRBD2
j_call: TRBJ2-3
clone_size: -
cdr3_nt: TGCAGCGTTGTTCGTAGCGGGGGTCGGACAGATACGCAGTATTTT
cdr3_aa: CSVVRSGGRTDTQYF

v_call: TRBV7-9
d_call: TRBD1
j_call: TRBJ1-2
clone_size: -
cdr3_nt: TGTGCCAGCAGCTTACAGGGGGACTATGGCTACACCTTC
cdr3_aa: CASSLQGDYGYTF

v_call: TRBV6-5
d_call: -
j_call: TRBJ1-1
clone_size: -
cdr3_nt: TGTGCCAGCAGTTATACGGGGGGGGAAGCTTTCTTT
cdr3_aa: CASSYTGGEAFF

v_call: TRBV10-2
d_call: -
j_call: TRBJ1-1
clone_size: -
cdr3_nt: TGCGCCAGCAGTGAGCAGACGGGAGGGGCATGGGAGGACACTGAAGCTTTCTTT
cdr3_aa: CASSEQTGGAWEDTEAFF

v_call: TRBV29-1
d_call: -
j_call: TRBJ2-3
clone_size: -
cdr3_nt: TGCAGCGGCCGTGTACAGGGCGACACAGATACGCAGTATTTT
cdr3_aa: CSGRVQGDTDTQYF

v_call: TRBV20-1
d_call: -
j_call: TRBJ1-5
clone_size: -
cdr3_nt: TGCAGTGCTATTCGCCCGAAGGGACAGCATTTT
cdr3_aa: CSAIRPKGQHF

v_call: TRBV18
d_call: TRBD1
j_call: TRBJ1-1
clone_size: -
cdr3_nt: TGTGCCAGCTCACCACCGAGGGGGCGCGACACTGAAGCTTTCTTT
cdr3_aa: CASSPPRGRDTEAFF